One sample yielded the 15 T cell receptor beta chains listed below, sequenced in a study of CD8 T cells in Susac syndrome. The RNA, roughly 0.5 to 1 ug, was put through reverse transcription using random hexamers. MiXCR, applied by TCRdb to the immunoSEQ multiplex PCR reads, yields one record per CDR3 protein. The table shows fewer than 200,000 distinct CDR3 sequences, with 94% occurring only once. Sequencing input: CD4+ T cells from PBMCs. These receptors originate from a human donor with Susac syndrome.

The V gene is TRBV19, the J gene TRBJ1-1; TRBD1 matches 8 bases. V lost 7 bases and J lost 3; bases outside the gene matches: 7. CDR1 and CDR2 (germline): LNHDA, SQIVND (reference sequence). CDR3 length: 14 amino acids. The CDR3 region is CASIPGGLYTEAFF. CDR3 coding DNA: TGTGCCAGTATCCCAGGGGGCTTATACACTGAAGCTTTCTTT. Full variable domain (outside the CDR3, taken from reference TRBV19 and TRBJ1-1): DGGITQSPKYLFRKEGQNVTLSCEQNLNHDAMYWYRQDPGQGLRLIYYSQIVNDFQKGDIAEGYSVSREKKESFPLTVTSAQKNPTAFYLCASIPGGLYTEAFFGQGTRLTVV.

V usage is TRBV7-2 and J usage is TRBJ2-5; 8 nucleotides agree with TRBD1. The J segment lost 4 bases and the V segment lost 4 bases, leaving 8 bases of the junction unmatched. The CDR3 is 15 amino acids. Germline loops: CDR1 SGHTA, CDR2 FQGNSA. The CDR3 sequence is CASSWADRVGETQYF. The CDR3 nucleotides read TGTGCCAGCAGCTGGGCGGACAGGGTAGGAGAGACCCAGTACTTC.

This clonotype was recorded a few times. This chain uses TRBV11-2 with TRBJ2-3; 8 nucleotides line up with TRBD1. Trimming cost V 5 bases and J 1 base; bases outside gene matches: 5. Germline CDR1 and CDR2: SGHAT and FQNNGV. There are 15 residues in the CDR3. In DNA, the CDR3 is TGTGCCAGCAGCCCCGGACAGGGCCGCACAGATACGCAGTATTTT. It is translated as CASSPGQGRTDTQYF.

This sequence joins TRBV5-1 and TRBJ1-1, with TRBD1 matching 7 bases. V trimming: 1 base; J trimming: 3 bases; junction bases outside the gene matches: 9. The CDR3 has 16 amino acids. The V gene's germline CDR1 is SGHRS and CDR2 YFSETQ. The CDR3 region has the DNA TGCGCCAGCAGCTTGAAGGGGGCGGTTGGGGACACTGAAGCTTTCTTT. This encodes CASSLKGAVGDTEAFF. The entire variable domain, with the rest obtained from reference TRBV5-1 and TRBJ1-1, is as follows: KAGVTQTPRYLIKTRGQQVTLSCSPISGHRSVSWYQQTPGQGLQFLFEYFSETQRNKGNFPGRFSGRQFSNSRSEMNVSTLELGDSALYLCASSLKGAVGDTEAFFGQGTRLTVV.

This sequence joins TRBV20-1 and TRBJ2-3; D remains unclear. The CDR3 runs to 12 residues. The ends were cut back, 3 bases at V and 1 base at J, with 5 bases in the middle. CDR1 is DFQATT and CDR2 is SNEGSKA in the germline V gene (reference sequence). DNA of the CDR3: TGCAGTGCTAGTCAGGGCACAGATACGCAGTATTTT. Its translation: CSASQGTDTQYF.

The chain has TRBV20-1 and TRBJ1-5, with D possibly TRBD1 on 5 matching bases. The CDR3 consists of 14 residues. The V end lost 0 bases, the J end lost 7 bases, and 13 bases lay between the germline ends. The V gene's germline CDR1 is DFQATT and CDR2 SNEGSKA (reference sequence). The CDR3 nucleotides are TGCAGTGCTAGAGATAGGGCAGGGAGACAGCCCCAGCATTTT. This encodes CSARDRAGRQPQHF.

In nucleotides, the CDR3 is TGCAGTGCCAGTGGGGAGGGTATCGGGAACACTGAAGCTTTCTTT. Residues: CSASGEGIGNTEAFF. J is TRBJ1-1 and V is TRBV20-1; D unclear. The V gene's germline CDR1 is DFQATT and CDR2 SNEGSKA (reference sequence). The CDR3 covers 15 residues. Trimming left V 6 bases short and J 1 base short, with 18 bases between.

The chain joins TRBV29-1 to TRBJ1-6; D is possibly TRBD1 (6 bases). The V gene lost 5 bases and the J gene lost 6 bases, with 11 bases spanning the gap. This CDR3 contains 13 residues. Per germline, CDR1 SQVTM and CDR2 ANQGSEA. CDR3 in amino acids: CSVSGGPNSPLHF. In DNA form, the CDR3 reads TGCAGCGTTAGCGGGGGGCCTAATTCACCCCTCCACTTT.

The chain combines TRBV4-2 with TRBJ2-7, with D perhaps given as TRBD1 or TRBD2 (5 bases each). Trimming stripped 1 base from V and 2 bases from J, with 15 bases between. This CDR3 region has 16 residues. Germline lookup yields CDR1 LGHNA and CDR2 YNFKEQ. Here the CDR3 reads CASSQARTGRAYEQYF. The CDR3 nucleotides read TGTGCCAGCAGCCAAGCACGGACGGGACGCGCCTACGAGCAGTACTTC.

The chain couples TRBV2 to TRBJ1-6; D perhaps matches TRBD1 (5 bases). This CDR3 comprises 14 residues. Germline values: CDR1 SNHLY, CDR2 FYNNEI. The V and J ends lost 6 bases and 9 bases respectively, with 15 bases between them. CDR3 sequence reads: CASSDGTWGSPLHF. CDR3 sequence (DNA): TGTGCCAGCAGCGACGGGACGTGGGGTTCACCCCTCCACTTT.

The chain joins TRBV30 to TRBJ1-6; a weak D match, TRBD1 (5 bases). CDR1 is GTSNPN, CDR2 SVGIG, per germline (reference sequence). The CDR3 has 15 residues. The V end lost 3 bases, the J end lost 8 bases, and 17 bases lay between the germline ends. The CDR3 here is CAWSRDAFPHSPLHF. DNA for the CDR3: TGTGCCTGGAGCAGGGATGCCTTCCCTCATTCACCCCTCCACTTT.

The rearrangement uses TRBV20-1 and TRBJ2-1; 7 bases agree with TRBD1. CDR1 DFQATT and CDR2 SNEGSKA come from the germline V gene (reference sequence). CDR3 length: 15 amino acids. With 4 bases clipped from V and 6 bases from J, the junction kept 12 bases outside the gene matches. Here the CDR3 reads CSATRTGAGGNEQFF. The CDR3, as DNA: TGCAGTGCTACGAGGACAGGAGCAGGGGGCAATGAGCAGTTCTTC.

This clonotype appeared a few times. CDR3 DNA: TGTGCCATCAGTGGGGGGCGGTCCCAGGGCTTCGGTGGGACTGAAGCTTTCTTT. It yields the protein CAISGGRSQGFGGTEAFF. V and J are TRBV10-3 and TRBJ1-1; D may be TRBD1 (6 bases). Trimming stripped 4 bases from V and 5 bases from J, with 26 bases between. The CDR3 spans 18 residues. Germline V lookup: CDR1 ENHRY, CDR2 SYGVKD.

This chain links TRBV6-6 with TRBJ1-2, with D unresolved. There are 12 residues in the CDR3. Germline V gene data show CDR1 as MNHNY and CDR2 as SVGAGI (reference sequence). Trimming removed 5 bases from V and 4 bases from J, with 8 bases in between. The CDR3 sequence is CASSPSTYGYTF. The CDR3 DNA follows: TGTGCCAGCAGTCCTTCGACCTATGGCTACACCTTC.

This chain links TRBV30 with TRBJ1-1; TRBD1 matches at 8 bases. The CDR3 loop spans 19 amino acids. Germline V gives CDR1 GTSNPN, CDR2 SVGIG (reference sequence). V lost 3 bases and J lost 0; bases outside the gene matches: 18. CDR3 residues: CAWSGGRGLRTSMNTEAFF. The CDR3 coding sequence is TGTGCCTGGAGCGGGGGCAGGGGGCTCCGAACTTCCATGAACACTGAAGCTTTCTTT.